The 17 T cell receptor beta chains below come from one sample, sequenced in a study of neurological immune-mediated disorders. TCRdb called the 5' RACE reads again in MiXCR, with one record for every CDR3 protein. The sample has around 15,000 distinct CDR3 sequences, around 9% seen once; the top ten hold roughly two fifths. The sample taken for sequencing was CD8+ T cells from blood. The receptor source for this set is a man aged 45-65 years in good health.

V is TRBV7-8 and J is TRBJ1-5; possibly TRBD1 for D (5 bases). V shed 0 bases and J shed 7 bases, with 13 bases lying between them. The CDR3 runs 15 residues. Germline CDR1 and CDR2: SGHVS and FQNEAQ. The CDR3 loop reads CASSLAGQGGQPQHF. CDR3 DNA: TGTGCCAGCAGCTTAGCGGGGCAGGGCGGGCAGCCCCAGCATTTT.

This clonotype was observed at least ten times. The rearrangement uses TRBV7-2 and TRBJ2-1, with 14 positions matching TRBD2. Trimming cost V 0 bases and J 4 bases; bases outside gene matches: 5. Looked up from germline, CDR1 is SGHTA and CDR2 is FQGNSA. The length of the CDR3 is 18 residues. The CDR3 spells CASSLAGLAGGDYNEQFF. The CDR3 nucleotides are TGTGCCAGCAGCTTAGCCGGACTAGCGGGGGGAGATTACAATGAGCAGTTCTTC.

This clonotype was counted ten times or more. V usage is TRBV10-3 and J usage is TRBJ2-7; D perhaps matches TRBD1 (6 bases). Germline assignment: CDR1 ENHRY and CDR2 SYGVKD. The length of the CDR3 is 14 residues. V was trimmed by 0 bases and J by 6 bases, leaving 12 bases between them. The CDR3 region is CAISESNRAGEQYF. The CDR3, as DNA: TGTGCCATCAGTGAGTCGAACAGGGCTGGCGAGCAGTACTTC.

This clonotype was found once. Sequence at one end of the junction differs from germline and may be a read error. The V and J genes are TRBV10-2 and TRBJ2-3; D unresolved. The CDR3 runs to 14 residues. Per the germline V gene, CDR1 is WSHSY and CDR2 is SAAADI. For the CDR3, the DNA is TGCGCCAGCAGTGGGGCTCCTTACACAGATATGCAGTATTTT. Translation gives CASSGAPYTDMQYF.

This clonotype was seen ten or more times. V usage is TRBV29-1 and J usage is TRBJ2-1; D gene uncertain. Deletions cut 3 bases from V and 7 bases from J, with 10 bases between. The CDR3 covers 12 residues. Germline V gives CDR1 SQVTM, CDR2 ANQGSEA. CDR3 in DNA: TGCAGCGTTGATCGGTCCCCGAATGAGCAGTTCTTC. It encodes CSVDRSPNEQFF.

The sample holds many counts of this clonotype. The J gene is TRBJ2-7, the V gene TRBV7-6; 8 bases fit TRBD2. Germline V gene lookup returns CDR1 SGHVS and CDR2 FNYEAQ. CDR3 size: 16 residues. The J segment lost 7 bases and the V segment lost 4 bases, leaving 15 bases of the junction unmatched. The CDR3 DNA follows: TGTGCCAGCAGCTCGTTAGCGGGACGATCAGGGTGGGAGCAGTACTTC. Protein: CASSSLAGRSGWEQYF.

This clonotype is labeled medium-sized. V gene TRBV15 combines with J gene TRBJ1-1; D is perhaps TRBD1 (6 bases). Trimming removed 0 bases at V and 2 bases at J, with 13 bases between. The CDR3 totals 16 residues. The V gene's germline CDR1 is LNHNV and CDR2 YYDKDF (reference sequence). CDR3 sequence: CATSRDQGTKNTEAFF. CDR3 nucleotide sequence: TGTGCCACCAGCAGAGATCAGGGGACGAAAAACACTGAAGCTTTCTTT.

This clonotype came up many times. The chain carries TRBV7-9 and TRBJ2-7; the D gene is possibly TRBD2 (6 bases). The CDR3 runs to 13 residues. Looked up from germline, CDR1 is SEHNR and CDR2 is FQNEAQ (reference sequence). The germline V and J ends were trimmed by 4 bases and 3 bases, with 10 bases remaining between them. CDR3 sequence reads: CASSSRRGYEQYF. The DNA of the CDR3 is TGTGCCAGCAGCTCCCGGCGGGGCTACGAGCAGTACTTC.

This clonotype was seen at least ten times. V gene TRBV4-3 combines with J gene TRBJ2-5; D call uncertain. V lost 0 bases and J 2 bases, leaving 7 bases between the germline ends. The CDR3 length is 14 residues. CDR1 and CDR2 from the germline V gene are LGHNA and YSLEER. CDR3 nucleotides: TGCGCCAGCAGCCAAGACGGCTTACAAGAGACCCAGTACTTC. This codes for CASSQDGLQETQYF.

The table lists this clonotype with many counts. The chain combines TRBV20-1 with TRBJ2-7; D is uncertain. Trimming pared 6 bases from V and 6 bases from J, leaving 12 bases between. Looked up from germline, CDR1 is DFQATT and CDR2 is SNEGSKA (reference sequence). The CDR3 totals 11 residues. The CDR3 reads CSASVGGEQYF. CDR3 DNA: TGCAGTGCATCGGTGGGCGGCGAGCAGTACTTC.

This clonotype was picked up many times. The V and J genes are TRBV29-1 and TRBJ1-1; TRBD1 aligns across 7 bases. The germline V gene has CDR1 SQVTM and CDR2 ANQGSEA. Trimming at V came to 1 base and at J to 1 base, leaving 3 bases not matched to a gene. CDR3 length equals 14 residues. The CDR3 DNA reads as TGCAGCGTTGAAGTCCGGGACAGGAACACTGAAGCTTTCTTT. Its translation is CSVEVRDRNTEAFF.

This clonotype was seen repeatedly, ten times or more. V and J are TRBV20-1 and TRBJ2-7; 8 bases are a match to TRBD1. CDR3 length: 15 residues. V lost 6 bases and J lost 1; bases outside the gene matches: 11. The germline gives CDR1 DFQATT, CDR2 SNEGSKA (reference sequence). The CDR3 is CSANTGGAPSYEQYF. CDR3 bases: TGCAGTGCGAATACAGGGGGAGCCCCTTCCTACGAGCAGTACTTC.

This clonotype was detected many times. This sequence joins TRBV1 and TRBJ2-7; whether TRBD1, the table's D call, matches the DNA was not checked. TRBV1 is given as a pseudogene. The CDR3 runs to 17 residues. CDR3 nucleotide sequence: TGCACCAGCAGCCAAGAGGAAAAACGGGACAGTACCTACGAGCAGTACTTC. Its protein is CTSSQEEKRDSTYEQYF.

CDR3 nucleotides: TGTGCCAGCAGCCTCAAGAAGGCCCGGCCGTACTACGAGCAGTACTTC. Protein: CASSLKKARPYYEQYF. The chain carries TRBV3-1 and TRBJ2-7, with D uncertain. Germline V gives CDR1 LGHDT, CDR2 YNNKEL (reference sequence). This CDR3 comprises 16 residues. The V end lost 4 bases, the J end lost 3 bases, and 19 bases lay between the germline ends.

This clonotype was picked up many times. CDR3 loop: CASSEFGGSYNEQFF. CDR3 bases: TGTGCCAGCAGTGAGTTTGGGGGGTCTTACAATGAGCAGTTCTTC. The rearrangement links TRBV6-4 to TRBJ2-1; perhaps TRBD2 as D (6 bases). Germline values: CDR1 MRHNA, CDR2 SNTAGT. This CDR3 has 15 residues. The V and J ends lost 3 bases and 4 bases respectively, with 13 bases between them.

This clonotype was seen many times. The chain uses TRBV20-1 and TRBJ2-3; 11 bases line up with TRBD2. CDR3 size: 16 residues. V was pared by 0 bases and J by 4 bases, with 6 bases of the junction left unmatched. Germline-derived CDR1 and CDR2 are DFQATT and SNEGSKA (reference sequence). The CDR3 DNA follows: TGCAGTGCTAGAGATTGGCTAGCGGGAGGAGCAGATACGCAGTATTTT. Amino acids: CSARDWLAGGADTQYF.

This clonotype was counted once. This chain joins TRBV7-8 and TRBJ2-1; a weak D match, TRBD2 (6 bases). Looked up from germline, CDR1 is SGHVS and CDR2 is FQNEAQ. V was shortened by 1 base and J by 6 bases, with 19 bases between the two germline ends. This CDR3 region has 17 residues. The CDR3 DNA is TGTGCCAGCAGCTTAGATCGCTCGGCTAGCGCTGGCAATGAGCAGTTCTTC. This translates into CASSLDRSASAGNEQFF.